A selection of T cell receptor beta chains follows, all from one sample in a study of high-grade serous ovarian cancer treatment subgroups. The data were produced by immunoSEQ multiplex PCR, yet TCRdb's version contains in-frame clones alone and is incomplete. The table includes some 4,500 clones, roughly 76% detected once. The sample taken for sequencing was tumor tissue. The receptors shown here come from a human donor with high-grade serous ovarian cancer. The conserved cysteine and the conserved F or W are not part of the CDR3 here.

J gene: TRBJ1-1; V gene: TRBV7-3; CDR3 protein: ASSERVNTEAF
J gene: TRBJ2-7; V gene: TRBV18; CDR3 protein: ASSPNSVGYEQY
J gene: TRBJ1-2; V gene: TRBV27; CDR3 protein: ASGGGLHGYT
J gene: TRBJ2-5; V gene: TRBV10-3; CDR3 protein: AISESNVGETQY
J gene: TRBJ2-7; V gene: TRBV27; CDR3 protein: ASSLSYGSSYEQY
J gene: TRBJ2-7; V gene: TRBV30; CDR3 protein: AWGGGDYEQY
J gene: TRBJ1-1; V gene: TRBV7-9; CDR3 protein: ASTRGAANTEAF
J gene: TRBJ1-2; V gene: TRBV30; CDR3 protein: AWTGDRGHGYT
J gene: TRBJ1-2; V gene: TRBV9; CDR3 protein: ASSVASRGYT
J gene: TRBJ2-5; V gene: TRBV6-9; CDR3 protein: ASSRGQNQETQY
J gene: TRBJ1-1; V gene: TRBV29-1; CDR3 protein: SAPILGDNTEAF
J gene: TRBJ1-1; V gene: TRBV7-9; CDR3 protein: ASSLAQGGWNTEAF
J gene: TRBJ2-1; V gene: TRBV11-2; CDR3 protein: ASSLSTISEQF
J gene: TRBJ1-3; V gene: TRBV19; CDR3 protein: ASSSGGVSGNTIY
J gene: TRBJ2-3; V gene: TRBV11-2; CDR3 protein: ASSSPAGREITDTQY
J gene: TRBJ2-1; V gene: TRBV11-3; CDR3 protein: ASSLGTSGGSYNEQF
J gene: TRBJ2-1; V gene: TRBV5-1; CDR3 protein: ASSLTLSHEQF
J gene: TRBJ2-7; V gene: TRBV27; CDR3 protein: ASSKLELPYEQY
J gene: TRBJ2-5; V gene: TRBV29-1; CDR3 protein: SVEGGTRVQETQY
J gene: TRBJ2-5; V gene: TRBV11-3; CDR3 protein: ASSLRGQETQY
J gene: TRBJ2-5; V gene: TRBV9; CDR3 protein: ASSSGGASTFQETQY
J gene: TRBJ2-7; V gene: TRBV29-1; CDR3 protein: SVEALGGYEQY
J gene: TRBJ2-7; V gene: TRBV6-1; CDR3 protein: ASSGDIYEQY
J gene: TRBJ2-7; V gene: TRBV5-1; CDR3 protein: ASSSPFLDSSYEQY
J gene: TRBJ2-5; V gene: TRBV5-4; CDR3 protein: ASSLASSGQETQY
J gene: TRBJ2-4; V gene: TRBV27; CDR3 protein: ASGQSLLAKNIQY
J gene: TRBJ2-1; V gene: TRBV20-1; CDR3 protein: SAEGNEQF
J gene: TRBJ2-5; V gene: TRBV12-5; CDR3 protein: ASGLDALIQETQY
J gene: TRBJ2-7; V gene: TRBV10-3; CDR3 protein: AISDGTGSYEQY
J gene: TRBJ1-1; V gene: TRBV30; CDR3 protein: AWKAEAF
J gene: TRBJ1-1; V gene: TRBV7-3; CDR3 protein: ASSLNKGAEAF
J gene: TRBJ1-4; V gene: TRBV5-6; CDR3 protein: ASSLSGHATNEKLF
J gene: TRBJ1-1; V gene: TRBV11-3; CDR3 protein: ASSQGPPRRTEAF
J gene: TRBJ2-1; V gene: TRBV7-2; CDR3 protein: ASTFSGTEQF
J gene: TRBJ2-1; V gene: TRBV9; CDR3 protein: ASGMNEQF
J gene: TRBJ1-6; V gene: TRBV27; CDR3 protein: ASSSAGLMNSLLH
J gene: TRBJ2-7; V gene: TRBV7-8; CDR3 protein: ASSLSGQGDYEQY
J gene: TRBJ2-7; V gene: TRBV6-1; CDR3 protein: ASNTDREYEQY
J gene: TRBJ2-7; V gene: TRBV5-1; CDR3 protein: ASSLGDRVYEQY
J gene: TRBJ1-3; V gene: TRBV29-1; CDR3 protein: SVEKGNTIY
J gene: TRBJ2-5; V gene: TRBV13; CDR3 protein: ASSLGQGKETQY
J gene: TRBJ2-7; V gene: TRBV5-1; CDR3 protein: ASSFGGLADYEQY
J gene: TRBJ2-1; V gene: TRBV5-1; CDR3 protein: ASSLRGSGPYNEQF
J gene: TRBJ2-1; V gene: TRBV5-4; CDR3 protein: ASSLVLAGAEQF
J gene: TRBJ2-2; V gene: TRBV9; CDR3 protein: ASSVGTTNTGELF
J gene: TRBJ2-1; V gene: TRBV7-2; CDR3 protein: ASSLDGSVGQF
J gene: TRBJ2-7; V gene: TRBV10-3; CDR3 protein: AISGRQAYEQY
J gene: TRBJ2-7; V gene: TRBV30; CDR3 protein: AWGHLVEQY
J gene: TRBJ2-6; V gene: TRBV7-9; CDR3 protein: ASSPLFGANVLT
J gene: TRBJ1-1; V gene: TRBV5-8; CDR3 protein: ASSLQRMNTEAF
J gene: TRBJ2-5; V gene: TRBV7-3; CDR3 protein: ASSLTGGETQY
J gene: TRBJ1-5; V gene: TRBV19; CDR3 protein: ASSRGSISQPQH
J gene: TRBJ2-3; V gene: TRBV2; CDR3 protein: ASSDERGVRTDTQY
J gene: TRBJ1-2; V gene: TRBV11-2; CDR3 protein: ASSQGRLRNGYT
J gene: TRBJ1-2; V gene: TRBV5-4; CDR3 protein: ASSLPGQDYGYT
J gene: TRBJ1-2; V gene: TRBV29-1; CDR3 protein: SVDRESYGYT
J gene: TRBJ2-1; V gene: TRBV7-6; CDR3 protein: ASSLVSGRGGSYNEQF
J gene: TRBJ2-7; V gene: TRBV4-2; CDR3 protein: ASSQAARGLNYEQY
J gene: TRBJ1-2; V gene: TRBV6-6; CDR3 protein: ASSQETGSSYGYT